The clone carrying this T cell receptor beta chain has more than one count but fewer than ten. The data were taken from a study of blood T cells in healthy people across ages. Trimming stripped 4 bases from V and 1 base from J, with 7 bases between. Germline-derived CDR1 and CDR2 are SNHLY and FYNNEI. This CDR3 has 13 amino acids. Alongside a J-beta primer mix, a sample-barcoded 5' primer served in a second PCR lasting about 6 to 12 cycles. TCRdb re-derived calls from the 5' RACE reads in MiXCR, one entry per CDR3 protein. The sample includes roughly 700,000 distinct CDR3 sequences, about 30% of them seen just once.

The sequenced sample was blood. The sequence came from a woman aged 80 or older in good health. This sequence joins TRBV2 and TRBJ1-1; no clear D. The CDR3, as DNA: TGTGCCAGCAGTGCTGGGGAGAACACTGAAGCTTTCTTT. It is translated as CASSAGENTEAFF.